The sequence of this T cell receptor (beta chain) was determined in a study of identical twins. Study conclusions and caveats: Models underestimated TCR alpha sharing (out-of-frame) in monozygotic twins.

TCRdb redid the calling of the 5' RACE reads with MiXCR, one entry per CDR3 protein. The sample has roughly 1,500,000 distinct CDR3 sequences; about 32% are singletons. J lost 5 bases, V lost 3 bases, and 12 bases had no gene match. The CDR3 totals 17 residues. Germline values: CDR1 ENHRY, CDR2 SYGVKD. About this clonotype: Its antigen is undetermined.

The source material was cord blood. The sequence was collected from a newborn girl in good health. The J gene is TRBJ2-1, the V gene TRBV10-3; 8 bases line up with TRBD2. CDR3 protein: CAISEIKSGGLHNEQFF. The CDR3 DNA follows: TGTGCCATCAGTGAAATCAAATCGGGGGGGCTACACAATGAGCAGTTCTTC.